What follows are 26 T cell receptor beta chains derived from one specimen sequenced in a study of T cell repertoires in cytomegalovirus infection. One entry per CDR3 protein results from TCRdb running MiXCR on the reads. The sample lists over 100,000 distinct CDR3 sequences, about 28% occurring once. The antigens of these receptors remain unknown. This material consisted of CD8+ T cells from cultured PBMCs, taken from culture after CMV antigen stimulation. Every receptor here comes from a human donor in good health (CMV status not recorded). Some clones in this sample may be carry-over from other donors' samples.

The chain combines TRBV7-6 with TRBJ2-7, with 7 bases aligning to TRBD1. V dropped 5 bases and J dropped 5; count of bases not matched to a gene: 12. CDR1 SGHVS and CDR2 FNYEAQ come from the germline V gene. The CDR3 covers 15 residues. The CDR3 loop is CASSLSETGQNEQYF. CDR3 sequence (DNA): TGTGCCAGCAGCCTCTCCGAGACAGGGCAAAACGAGCAGTACTTC.

This clonotype has at least ten counts. The chain recombines TRBV7-8 with TRBJ2-7; tentatively, D is TRBD1 (6 bases). Trimming removed 3 bases at V and 4 bases at J, with 13 bases between. Germline-derived CDR1 and CDR2 are SGHVS and FQNEAQ. The CDR3 contains 14 residues. CDR3 in amino acids: CASSFYRDTYEQYF. The CDR3 nucleotides are TGTGCCAGCAGCTTCTACCGGGACACATACGAGCAGTACTTC.

This chain joins TRBV6-5 and TRBJ2-2; D is perhaps TRBD2 (7 bases). The CDR3 is 15 residues long. The germline gives CDR1 MNHEY, CDR2 SVGAGI. V shed 5 bases and J shed 6 bases, with 16 bases lying between them. CDR3 coding DNA: TGTGCCAGCAGTGCGGGGGCCTTGGGGGCCGGGGAGCTGTTTTTT. Encoded protein: CASSAGALGAGELFF.

The chain couples TRBV4-1 to TRBJ1-2, with 7 bases matching TRBD1. CDR1 and CDR2 from the germline V gene are MGHRA and YSYEKL. The junction had 11 bases not matched to a gene; V was cut back by 0 bases and J by 7 bases. The CDR3 totals 16 residues. The CDR3 region is CASSQDRAIGGRGYTF. As DNA, the CDR3 is TGCGCCAGCAGCCAAGATCGGGCGATAGGGGGCCGTGGCTACACCTTC.

V is TRBV28 and J is TRBJ2-3, with no clear D. The CDR3 covers 18 residues. Germline CDR1 and CDR2: MDHEN and SYDVKM. Trimming removed 3 bases from V and 1 base from J, with 20 bases in between. The CDR3 region is CASSLEGSVLTRTDTQYF. In nucleotides, the CDR3 is TGTGCCAGCAGTTTGGAAGGGTCTGTCCTAACCCGCACAGATACGCAGTATTTT.

The genes are TRBV2 and TRBJ1-2, with 8 bases lining up with TRBD1. In germline, CDR1 is SNHLY, CDR2 FYNNEI. This CDR3 comprises 15 residues. The V and J ends lost 2 bases and 7 bases, in that order; junction bases with no gene match: 9. The CDR3 spells CASSEIRTGQAGYTF. CDR3 nucleotides: TGTGCCAGCAGTGAAATTAGGACAGGGCAGGCTGGCTACACCTTC.

The sample holds many counts of this clonotype. V gene TRBV27 combines with J gene TRBJ2-1; 9 bases agree with TRBD1. Germline-derived CDR1 and CDR2 are MNHEY and SMNVEV (reference sequence). J was trimmed by 9 bases and V by 1 base; bases with no gene match: 10. The CDR3 contains 16 residues. The CDR3 loop reads CASSLLAGQGTGEQFF. CDR3 DNA: TGTGCCAGCAGTTTATTGGCAGGACAGGGGACGGGTGAGCAGTTCTTC.

This clonotype came up a few times. The V gene is TRBV12-3 or TRBV12-4, the J gene TRBJ2-7, with D unclear. Trimming removed 5 bases at V and 6 bases at J, with 14 bases between. CDR3 length: 13 amino acids. Here the CDR3 DNA reads TGTGCCAGCAGTCCGAGGACGTCGGGCGAGCAGTACTTC. It is translated as CASSPRTSGEQYF.

This rearrangement joins TRBV27 to TRBJ1-2; 8 nucleotides match TRBD1. CDR1 MNHEY and CDR2 SMNVEV come from the germline V gene (reference sequence). V was pared by 5 bases and J by 4 bases, with 15 bases of the junction left unmatched. This CDR3 comprises 17 residues. The CDR3 loop reads CASSTRTGRWEPYGYTF. The DNA for the CDR3 is TGTGCCAGCAGTACCCGGACAGGGAGGTGGGAACCCTATGGCTACACCTTC.

CDR3 residues: CASRAYTEAFF. CDR3 sequence (DNA): TGTGCCAGCAGAGCCTACACTGAAGCTTTCTTT. The rearrangement joins TRBV2 to TRBJ1-1; D is undetermined. CDR1 SNHLY and CDR2 FYNNEI come from the germline V gene. There are 11 residues in the CDR3. V shed 6 bases and J shed 3 bases, with 5 bases lying between them.

This clonotype has just one count. The V call is TRBV7-9, the J call TRBJ1-4, with TRBD1 as a possible D gene (5 bases). V lost 5 bases and J 5 bases, leaving 21 bases between the germline ends. Germline V gives CDR1 SEHNR, CDR2 FQNEAQ (reference sequence). CDR3 length: 17 residues. Here the CDR3 DNA reads TGTGCCAGCAGCCCTATATCCGCAGGGTTGGGGAATGAAAAACTGTTTTTT. Its translation is CASSPISAGLGNEKLFF.

This rearrangement joins TRBV7-6 to TRBJ2-3; the D gene is possibly TRBD2 (7 bases). V gave up 11 bases and J gave up 2 bases, with 14 bases separating them. Germline-derived CDR1 and CDR2 are SGHVS and FNYEAQ. The CDR3 length is 13 residues. The CDR3 nucleotides read TGTGCCGGGGGGGGGGGGCTCACAGATACGCAGTATTTT. Translation: CAGGGGLTDTQYF.

The rearrangement links TRBV6-6 to TRBJ1-1; D not resolved. V lost 6 bases to trimming and J lost 6 bases, with 8 bases between them. Germline V lookup: CDR1 MNHNY, CDR2 SVGAGI (reference sequence). CDR3 length: 11 amino acids. The CDR3 region is CASSQSAEAFF. In DNA, the CDR3 is TGTGCCAGCAGCCAATCAGCTGAAGCTTTCTTT.

The chain links TRBV6-5 to TRBJ2-1; D may be TRBD1 (6 bases). V lost 6 bases, J lost 0 bases, and 9 bases lay in between. CDR1 is MNHEY and CDR2 is SVGAGI in the germline V gene. The CDR3 totals 14 residues. CDR3 sequence reads: CASSTGNSYNEQFF. DNA of the CDR3: TGTGCCAGCAGCACAGGGAACTCCTACAATGAGCAGTTCTTC.

The chain has TRBV4-2 and TRBJ1-1; D is unresolved. CDR1 is LGHNA and CDR2 is YNFKEQ in the germline V gene. The CDR3 length is 16 residues. V was shortened by 0 bases and J by 3 bases, with 14 bases between the two germline ends. Here the CDR3 DNA reads TGTGCCAGCAGCCAAGAGATGTTTAAGGACTACACTGAAGCTTTCTTT. It specifies CASSQEMFKDYTEAFF.

This chain links TRBV9 with TRBJ2-5; tentative D call: TRBD2 (5 bases). The CDR3 sequence is 14 residues long. The germline V gene has CDR1 SGDLS and CDR2 YYNGEE. V was pared by 0 bases and J by 0 bases, with 6 bases between. The CDR3 loop is CASSVDGNQETQYF. CDR3 nucleotides: TGTGCCAGCAGCGTAGACGGGAACCAAGAGACCCAGTACTTC.

This chain uses TRBV11-2 with TRBJ2-5; 11 bases are shared with TRBD2. The germline V gene has CDR1 SGHAT and CDR2 FQNNGV. This CDR3 has 17 residues. With 4 bases clipped from V and 4 bases from J, the junction kept 11 bases outside the gene matches. The CDR3 DNA is TGTGCCAGCAGCTCCCCCCTTAGCGGGGGGGGGGCAGAGACCCAGTACTTC. The encoded protein is CASSSPLSGGGAETQYF.

CDR3 sequence reads: CASSGTVSSYEQYF. The CDR3 nucleotides read TGTGCCAGCAGCGGGACTGTGAGCTCCTACGAGCAGTACTTC. V and J are TRBV7-1 and TRBJ2-7; D might be TRBD2 (6 bases). TRBV7-1 is an open reading frame, and its role is uncertain. Trimming stripped 5 bases from V and 0 bases from J, with 11 bases between. The CDR3 totals 14 residues.

This clonotype has ten or more counts. J is TRBJ2-7 and V is TRBV7-9; 8 bases are a match to TRBD1. Germline trimming cut 5 bases from V and 6 bases from J; bases unmatched to any gene: 6. The CDR3 spans 13 residues. Looked up from germline, CDR1 is SEHNR and CDR2 is FQNEAQ (reference sequence). CDR3 amino acids: CASSPGTGREQYF. DNA of the CDR3: TGTGCCAGCAGCCCAGGGACAGGTCGCGAGCAGTACTTC.

The table lists this clonotype with many counts. The chain employs TRBV12-3 or TRBV12-4 and TRBJ2-3; possible D gene TRBD2, 5 bases. V lost 6 bases and J 2 bases, leaving 12 bases between the germline ends. The CDR3 has 14 residues. In nucleotides, the CDR3 is TGTGCCAGCAGCCGGACGGGAAACACAGATACGCAGTATTTT. Its protein is CASSRTGNTDTQYF.

V gene TRBV5-4 combines with J gene TRBJ2-5; perhaps TRBD2 as D (6 bases). The CDR3 runs to 15 residues. Germline values: CDR1 SGHNT, CDR2 YYREEE (reference sequence). V lost 2 bases, J lost 2 bases, and 13 bases lay in between. The DNA of the CDR3 is TGTGCCAGCAGCTTCTCGGCTAGCGCACAAGAGACCCAGTACTTC. It codes for CASSFSASAQETQYF.

This clonotype was seen ten or more times. The rearrangement links TRBV7-8 to TRBJ2-7, with 10 bases identical to TRBD2. The germline gives CDR1 SGHVS, CDR2 FQNEAQ. CDR3 size: 19 residues. J lost 0 bases, V lost 5 bases, and 16 bases had no gene match. The CDR3 protein is CASSAEVIAGGISSYEQYF. DNA for the CDR3: TGTGCCAGCAGCGCCGAAGTTATAGCGGGGGGTATCAGCTCCTACGAGCAGTACTTC.

This clonotype was recorded many times. V is TRBV7-9 and J is TRBJ2-7; 9 bases agree with TRBD1. The CDR3 length is 15 residues. Trimming at V came to 0 bases and at J to 6 bases, leaving 6 bases not matched to a gene. Germline V CDR1 and CDR2: SEHNR, FQNEAQ (reference sequence). CDR3 nucleotides: TGTGCCAGCAGCTTAGCGGGACAGGGATTCTTCGAGCAGTACTTC. Encoded protein: CASSLAGQGFFEQYF.

This chain uses TRBV2 with TRBJ2-3; tentative D call: TRBD1 (7 bases). Trimming left V 8 bases short and J 6 bases short, with 15 bases between. The CDR3 sequence is 13 residues long. The germline V gene has CDR1 SNHLY and CDR2 FYNNEI. This chain's CDR3 is CASSQGGWDTQYF. In DNA form, the CDR3 reads TGTGCCAGCTCGCAGGGGGGATGGGATACGCAGTATTTT. The variable domain in full, completed from reference TRBV2 and TRBJ2-3, reads EPEVTQTPSHQVTQMGQEVILRCVPISNHLYFYWYRQILGQKVEFLVSFYNNEISEKSEIFDDQFSVERPDGSNFTLKIRSTKLEDSAMYFCASSQGGWDTQYFGPGTRLTVL.

The V gene is TRBV5-5, the J gene TRBJ1-1, with D unclear. The ends were cut back, 1 base at V and 0 bases at J, with 4 bases in the middle. This CDR3 is built from 13 residues. From germline, CDR1 is SGHKS and CDR2 YYEKEE (reference sequence). The CDR3 loop reads CASSLLLNTEAFF. Here the CDR3 DNA reads TGTGCCAGCAGCTTGCTCCTGAACACTGAAGCTTTCTTT.

The chain is built from TRBV5-6 and TRBJ2-1; 8 nucleotides agree with TRBD2. J lost 2 bases, V lost 4 bases, and 11 bases had no gene match. The CDR3 has 17 residues. From germline, CDR1 is SGHDT and CDR2 YYEEEE. Written as DNA, the CDR3 is TGTGCCAGCAGCCTGCCATTAGCGGGGAATACCTACAATGAGCAGTTCTTC. It yields the protein CASSLPLAGNTYNEQFF.